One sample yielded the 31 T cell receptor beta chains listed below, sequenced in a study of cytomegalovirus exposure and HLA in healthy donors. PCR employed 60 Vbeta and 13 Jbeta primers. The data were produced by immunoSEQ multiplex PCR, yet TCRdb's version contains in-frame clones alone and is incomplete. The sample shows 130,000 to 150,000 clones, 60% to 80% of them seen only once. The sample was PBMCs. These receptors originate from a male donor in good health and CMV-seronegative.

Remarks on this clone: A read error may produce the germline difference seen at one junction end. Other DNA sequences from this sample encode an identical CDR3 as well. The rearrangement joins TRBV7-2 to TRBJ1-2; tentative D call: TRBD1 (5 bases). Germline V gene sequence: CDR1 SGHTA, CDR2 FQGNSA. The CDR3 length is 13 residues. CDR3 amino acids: CASSRQGLVGYTF. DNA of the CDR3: TGCGCCAGCAGCCGCCAGGGTCTAGTTGGCTACACCTTC. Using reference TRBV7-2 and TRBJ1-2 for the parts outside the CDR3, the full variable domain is GAGVSQSPSNKVTEKGKDVELRCDPISGHTALYWYRQSLGQGLEFLIYFQGNSAPDKSGLPSDRFSAERTGGSVSTLTIQRTQQEDSAVYLCASSRQGLVGYTFGSGTRLTVV.

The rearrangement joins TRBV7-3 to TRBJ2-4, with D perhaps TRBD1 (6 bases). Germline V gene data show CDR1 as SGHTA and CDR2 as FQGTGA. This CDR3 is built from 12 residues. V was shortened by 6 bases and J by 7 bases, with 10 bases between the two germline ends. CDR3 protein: CASSLQGNIQYF. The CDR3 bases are TGTGCCAGCAGTCTTCAGGGGAACATTCAGTACTTC.

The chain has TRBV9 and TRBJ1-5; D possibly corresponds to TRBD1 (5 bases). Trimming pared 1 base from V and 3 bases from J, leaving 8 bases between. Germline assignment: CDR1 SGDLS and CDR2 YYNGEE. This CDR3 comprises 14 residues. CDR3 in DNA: TGTGCCAGCAGCGTATGGGACTCCAATCAGCCCCAGCATTTT. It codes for CASSVWDSNQPQHF.

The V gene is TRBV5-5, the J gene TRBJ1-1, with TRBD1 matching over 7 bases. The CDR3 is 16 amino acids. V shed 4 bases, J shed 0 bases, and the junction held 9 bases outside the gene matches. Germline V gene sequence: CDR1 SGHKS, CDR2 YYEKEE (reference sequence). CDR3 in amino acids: CASSLGDRALNTEAFF. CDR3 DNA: TGTGCCAGCAGCCTAGGGGACAGAGCTCTGAACACTGAAGCTTTCTTT.

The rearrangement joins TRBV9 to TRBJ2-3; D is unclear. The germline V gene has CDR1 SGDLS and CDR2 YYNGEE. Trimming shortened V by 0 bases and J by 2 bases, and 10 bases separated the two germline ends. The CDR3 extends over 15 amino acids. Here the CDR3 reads CASSVGGPTTDTQYF. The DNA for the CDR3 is TGTGCCAGCAGCGTAGGCGGCCCTACCACAGATACGCAGTATTTT.

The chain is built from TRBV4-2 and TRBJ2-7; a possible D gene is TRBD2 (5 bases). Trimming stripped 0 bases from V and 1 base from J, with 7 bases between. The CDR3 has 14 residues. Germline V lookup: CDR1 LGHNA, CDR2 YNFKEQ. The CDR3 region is CASSQERVSYEQYF. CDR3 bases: TGTGCCAGCAGCCAAGAGAGGGTTTCCTACGAGCAGTACTTC.

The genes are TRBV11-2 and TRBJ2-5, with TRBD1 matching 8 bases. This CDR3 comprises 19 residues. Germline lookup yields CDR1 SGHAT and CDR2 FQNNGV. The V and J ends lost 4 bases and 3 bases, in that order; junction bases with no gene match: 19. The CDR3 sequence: CASSSQWGLTGGTEETQYF. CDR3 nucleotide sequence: TGTGCCAGCAGCTCTCAATGGGGTCTTACAGGGGGGACAGAAGAGACCCAGTACTTC.

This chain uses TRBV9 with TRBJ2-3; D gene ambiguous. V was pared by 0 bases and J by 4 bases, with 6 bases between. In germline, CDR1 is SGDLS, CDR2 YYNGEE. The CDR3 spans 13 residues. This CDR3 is CASSVGAPDTQYF. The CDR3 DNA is TGTGCCAGCAGCGTAGGGGCCCCAGATACGCAGTATTTT.

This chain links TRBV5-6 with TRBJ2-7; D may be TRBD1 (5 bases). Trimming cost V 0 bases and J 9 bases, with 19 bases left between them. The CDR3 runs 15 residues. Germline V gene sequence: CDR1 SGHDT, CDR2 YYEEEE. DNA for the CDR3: TGTGCCAGCAGCTTGGGGCAAGTAATCCCAAGGGGGCAGTACTTC. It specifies CASSLGQVIPRGQYF.

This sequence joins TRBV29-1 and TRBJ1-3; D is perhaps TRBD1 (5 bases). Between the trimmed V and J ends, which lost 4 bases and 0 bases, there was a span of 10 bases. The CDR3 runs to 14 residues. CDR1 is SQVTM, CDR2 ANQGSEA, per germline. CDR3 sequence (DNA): TGCAGCGTTGGTTCGACAGCCTCTGGAAACACCATATATTTT. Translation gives CSVGSTASGNTIYF.

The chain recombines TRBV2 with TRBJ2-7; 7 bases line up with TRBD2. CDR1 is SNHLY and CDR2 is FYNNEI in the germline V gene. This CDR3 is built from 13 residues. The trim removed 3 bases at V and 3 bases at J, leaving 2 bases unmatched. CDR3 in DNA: TGTGCCAGCAGTGAGGGGGGGGACTACGAGCAGTACTTC. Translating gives CASSEGGDYEQYF.

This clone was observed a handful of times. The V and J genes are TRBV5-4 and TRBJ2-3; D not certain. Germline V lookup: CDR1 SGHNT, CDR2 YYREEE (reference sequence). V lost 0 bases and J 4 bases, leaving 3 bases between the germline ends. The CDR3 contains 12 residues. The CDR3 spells CASSLVSDTQYF. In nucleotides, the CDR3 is TGTGCCAGCAGCTTGGTCTCAGATACGCAGTATTTT.

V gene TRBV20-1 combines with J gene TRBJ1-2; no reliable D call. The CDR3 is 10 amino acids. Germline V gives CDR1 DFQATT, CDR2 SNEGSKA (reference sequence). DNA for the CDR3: TGCGTTATTTCGACGGGTGGCTACACCTTC. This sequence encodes CVISTGGYTF.

In nucleotides, the CDR3 is TGTGCCAGCAGTACCATTGGACAGGGCTACGAGCAGTACTTC. Translated, it gives CASSTIGQGYEQYF. This chain uses TRBV7-9 with TRBJ2-7, with 8 bases aligning to TRBD1. The V gene end was trimmed by 6 bases and the J gene end by 3 bases; junction bases not matched to a gene: 7. The CDR3 contains 14 residues. Germline V CDR1 and CDR2: SEHNR, FQNEAQ (reference sequence).

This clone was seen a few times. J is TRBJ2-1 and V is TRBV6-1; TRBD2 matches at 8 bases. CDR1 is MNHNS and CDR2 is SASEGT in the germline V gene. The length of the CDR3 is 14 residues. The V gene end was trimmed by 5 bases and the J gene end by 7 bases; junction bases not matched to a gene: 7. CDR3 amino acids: CASSFTAGGNEQFF. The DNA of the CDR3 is TGTGCCAGCAGTTTCACCGCGGGGGGAAATGAGCAGTTCTTC.

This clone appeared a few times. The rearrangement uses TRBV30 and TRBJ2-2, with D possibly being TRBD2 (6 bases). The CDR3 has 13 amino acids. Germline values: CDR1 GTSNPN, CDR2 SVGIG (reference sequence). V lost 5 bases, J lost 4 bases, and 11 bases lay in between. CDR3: CAWRGSGTGELFF. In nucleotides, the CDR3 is TGTGCCTGGCGGGGGAGTGGCACCGGGGAGCTGTTTTTT.

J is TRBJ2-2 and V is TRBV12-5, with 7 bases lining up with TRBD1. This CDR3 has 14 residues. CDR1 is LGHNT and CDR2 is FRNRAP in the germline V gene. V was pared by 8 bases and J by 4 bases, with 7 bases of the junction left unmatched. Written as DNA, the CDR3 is TGTGCTAGTAGCCCAAGGGGGCTCACCGGGGAGCTGTTTTTT. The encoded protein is CASSPRGLTGELFF.

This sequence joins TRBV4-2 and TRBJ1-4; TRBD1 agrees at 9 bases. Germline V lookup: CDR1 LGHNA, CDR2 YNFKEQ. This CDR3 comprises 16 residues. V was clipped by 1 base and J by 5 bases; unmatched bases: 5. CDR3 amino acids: CASSQALQGANEKLFF. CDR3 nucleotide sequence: TGTGCCAGCAGCCAAGCTCTACAGGGGGCGAATGAAAAACTGTTTTTT.

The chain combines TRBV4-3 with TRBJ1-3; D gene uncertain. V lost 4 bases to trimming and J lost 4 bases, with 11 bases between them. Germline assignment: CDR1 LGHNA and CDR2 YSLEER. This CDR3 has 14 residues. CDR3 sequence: CASSPSLGGNTIYF. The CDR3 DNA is TGCGCCAGCAGCCCCTCCCTTGGCGGAAACACCATATATTTT.

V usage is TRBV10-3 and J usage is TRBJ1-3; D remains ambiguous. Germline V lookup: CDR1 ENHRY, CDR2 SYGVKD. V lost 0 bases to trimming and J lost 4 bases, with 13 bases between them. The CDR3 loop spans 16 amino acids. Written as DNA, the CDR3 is TGTGCCATCAGTGAGTCTGACCCCGAGGCGGGAAACACCATATATTTT. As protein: CAISESDPEAGNTIYF.

The CDR3 nucleotides read TGTGCCAGCTCACCATCTTGGGAGGAGCAGTTCTTC. This translates into CASSPSWEEQFF. This chain uses TRBV18 with TRBJ2-1, with a tentative D call TRBD2 (5 bases). The germline V gene encodes CDR1 KGHSH and CDR2 LQKENI. The CDR3 length is 12 residues. Trimming pared 2 bases from V and 10 bases from J, leaving 9 bases between.

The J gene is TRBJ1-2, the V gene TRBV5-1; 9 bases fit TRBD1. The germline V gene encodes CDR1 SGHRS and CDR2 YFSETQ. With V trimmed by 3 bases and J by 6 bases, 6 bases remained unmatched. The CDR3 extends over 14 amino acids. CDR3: CASSSGQGGDGYTF. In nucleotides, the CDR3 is TGCGCCAGCAGCTCGGGACAGGGAGGCGATGGCTACACCTTC.

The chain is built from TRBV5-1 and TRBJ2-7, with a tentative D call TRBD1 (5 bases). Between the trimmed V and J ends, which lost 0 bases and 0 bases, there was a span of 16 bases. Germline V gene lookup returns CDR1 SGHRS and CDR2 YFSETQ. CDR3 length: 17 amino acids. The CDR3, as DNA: TGCGCCAGCAGCTTGGGGTTCGTCCAGGGTTACTCCTACGAGCAGTACTTC. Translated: CASSLGFVQGYSYEQYF.

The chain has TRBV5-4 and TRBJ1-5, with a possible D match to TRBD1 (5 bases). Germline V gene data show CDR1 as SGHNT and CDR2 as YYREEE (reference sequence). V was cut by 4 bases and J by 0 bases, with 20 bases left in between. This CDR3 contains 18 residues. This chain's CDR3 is CASSPGRGEPYSNQPQHF. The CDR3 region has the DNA TGTGCCAGCAGCCCTGGCCGGGGGGAGCCCTATAGCAATCAGCCCCAGCATTTT.

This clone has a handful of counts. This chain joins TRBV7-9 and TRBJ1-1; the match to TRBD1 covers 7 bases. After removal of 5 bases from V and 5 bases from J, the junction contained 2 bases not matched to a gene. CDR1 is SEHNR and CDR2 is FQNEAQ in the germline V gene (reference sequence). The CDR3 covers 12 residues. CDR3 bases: TGTGCCAGCAGCCCAGGGGGGACTGAAGCTTTCTTT. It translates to CASSPGGTEAFF.

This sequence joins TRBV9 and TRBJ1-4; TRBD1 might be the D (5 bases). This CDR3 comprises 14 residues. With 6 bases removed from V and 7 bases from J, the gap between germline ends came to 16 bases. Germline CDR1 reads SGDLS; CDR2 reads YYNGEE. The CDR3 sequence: CASNPGRGTEKLFF. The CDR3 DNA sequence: TGTGCCAGCAACCCGGGGCGCGGGACTGAAAAACTGTTTTTT.

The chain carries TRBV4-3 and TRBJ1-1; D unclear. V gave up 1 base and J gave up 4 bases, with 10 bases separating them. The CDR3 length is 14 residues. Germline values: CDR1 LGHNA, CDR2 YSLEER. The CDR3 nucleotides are TGCGCCAGCAGCCAAGTTTTCGGGAGCACTGAAGCTTTCTTT. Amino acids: CASSQVFGSTEAFF.

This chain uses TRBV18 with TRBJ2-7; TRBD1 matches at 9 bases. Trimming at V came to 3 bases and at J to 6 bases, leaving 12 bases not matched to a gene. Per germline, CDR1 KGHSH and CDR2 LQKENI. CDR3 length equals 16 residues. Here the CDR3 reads CASSPTSGTGSGEQYF. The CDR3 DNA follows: TGTGCCAGCTCACCTACCTCCGGGACAGGGTCTGGCGAGCAGTACTTC.

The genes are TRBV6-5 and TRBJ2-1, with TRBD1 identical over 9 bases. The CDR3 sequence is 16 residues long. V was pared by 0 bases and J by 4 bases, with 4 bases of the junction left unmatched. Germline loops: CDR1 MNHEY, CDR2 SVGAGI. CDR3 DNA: TGTGCCAGCAGTTACTCCCCCGGGACAGGGTACAATGAGCAGTTCTTC. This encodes CASSYSPGTGYNEQFF.

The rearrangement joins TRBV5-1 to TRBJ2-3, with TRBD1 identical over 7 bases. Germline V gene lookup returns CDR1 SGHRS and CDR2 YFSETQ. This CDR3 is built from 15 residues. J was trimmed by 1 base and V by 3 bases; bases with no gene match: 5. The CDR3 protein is CASSSQGVGTDTQYF. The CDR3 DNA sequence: TGCGCCAGCAGCTCTCAGGGGGTGGGCACAGATACGCAGTATTTT.

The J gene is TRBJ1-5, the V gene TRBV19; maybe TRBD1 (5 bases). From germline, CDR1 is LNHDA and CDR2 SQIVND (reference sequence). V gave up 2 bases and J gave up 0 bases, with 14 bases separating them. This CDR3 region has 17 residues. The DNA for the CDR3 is TGTGCCAGTAGTATAAGGAGGGGAGGGTATAGCAATCAGCCCCAGCATTTT. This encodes CASSIRRGGYSNQPQHF. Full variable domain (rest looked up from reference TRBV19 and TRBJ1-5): DGGITQSPKYLFRKEGQNVTLSCEQNLNHDAMYWYRQDPGQGLRLIYYSQIVNDFQKGDIAEGYSVSREKKESFPLTVTSAQKNPTAFYLCASSIRRGGYSNQPQHFGDGTRLSIL.